This T cell receptor beta chain was sequenced during a study of long-term antiretroviral therapy in people with HIV. This clone was observed a few times. Its target is unknown. Study-wide results and limits: At every time point, clones expanded before ART dominated the repertoire.

Deletions cut 4 bases from V and 0 bases from J, with 6 bases between. CDR1 is SQVTM, CDR2 ANQGSEA, per germline. The CDR3 sequence is 12 residues long. Before DNA extraction, about 0.85-10 million cryopreserved PBMC were held in the samples. They ran version v3.0 of the immunoSEQ assay at survey level. The assay was immunoSEQ multiplex PCR, and TCRdb's table has in-frame clones only and misses some. The table includes 9,500 to 11,000 clones, 84% detected once. The chain recombines TRBV29-1 with TRBJ1-2; no definite D call. This specimen consisted of unsorted PBMCs, obtained around 7.5 years after starting antiretroviral therapy. This sequence originates from a middle-aged man with HIV. The CDR3: CSVVGANYGYTF. CDR3 bases: TGCAGCGTTGTGGGTGCTAACTATGGCTACACCTTC.